This record looks at one T cell receptor (beta chain) sequence and its context. The antigen remains undetermined. The data belong to a study of T cell repertoires in cytomegalovirus infection. Overall study context: Matching HLA type, along with CMV infection, was indicated by public TCR beta signatures. Study results and caveats: The ex vivo response was dominated by HLA-C-restricted CMV-specific TCR beta clonotypes. Pooled public TCR beta family frequency picked out CMV carriers with the relevant HLA.

TCRdb itself ran the reads through MiXCR, one entry per CDR3 protein. The sample shows some 150,000 distinct CDR3 sequences, 23% of them seen only once. This receptor was obtained from a human donor in good health (CMV status not recorded). Some clones in this sample may be carry-over from other donors' samples. Sequenced: PBMCs.

This CDR3 is CASGPTGGTGELFF. CDR3 bases: TGTGCTAGTGGTCCCACAGGGGGAACCGGGGAGCTGTTTTTT. This chain connects TRBV12-5 to TRBJ2-2; 8 nucleotides match TRBD1. The CDR3 runs to 14 residues. The J segment lost 5 bases and the V segment lost 5 bases, leaving 4 bases of the junction unmatched. Germline CDR1 reads LGHNT; CDR2 reads FRNRAP.